This passage covers 8 T cell receptor beta chains from one sample sequenced in a study of T-cell memory formation after mild COVID-19. MiXCR was run by TCRdb on the 5' RACE reads, yielding one entry per CDR3 protein. The profile shows 390,000 or so distinct CDR3 sequences, roughly 15% of them singletons. Specimen: PBMCs or a T cell subset sorted from them (not recorded which). Source of these receptors: a young man who had mild COVID-19 (a few samples of this study predate the infection). Cell type and time point are not known.

This clonotype was observed a handful of times. The chain joins TRBV30 to TRBJ2-1, with D hard to call. Deletions cut 0 bases from V and 8 bases from J, with 5 bases between. Germline-derived CDR1 and CDR2 are GTSNPN and SVGIG (reference sequence). The CDR3 spans 11 residues. CDR3 nucleotides: TGTGCCTGGAGTGTGTTCCATGAGCAGTTCTTC. This encodes CAWSVFHEQFF.

The CDR3, as DNA: TGTGCCAGCAGTAGACTCCGGGACGCTCAGGTGGGCGAGCAGTACTTC. The encoded protein is CASSRLRDAQVGEQYF. The chain couples TRBV6-5 to TRBJ2-7, with D perhaps TRBD1 or TRBD2 (5 bases each). CDR3 length: 16 amino acids. Trimming left V 5 bases short and J 6 bases short, with 23 bases between. Germline CDR1 and CDR2: MNHEY and SVGAGI.

A few counts support this clonotype. The J gene is TRBJ1-6, the V gene TRBV7-2, with TRBD1 identical over 7 bases. CDR3 size: 16 residues. V lost 5 bases and J lost 9; bases outside the gene matches: 13. From germline, CDR1 is SGHTA and CDR2 FQGNSA. The CDR3 region has the DNA TGTGCCAGCAGCCCTCACCAACAGGGGTTCAGTTCACCCCTCCACTTT. Its translation: CASSPHQQGFSSPLHF.

The rearrangement links TRBV5-6 to TRBJ1-1; the D is unclear. V dropped 3 bases and J dropped 8 bases, with 17 bases sitting between them. The germline gives CDR1 SGHDT, CDR2 YYEEEE. The CDR3 has 14 residues. The CDR3 is CASSSPGRPLEAFF. The CDR3 DNA reads as TGTGCCAGCAGCTCCCCCGGCAGGCCGCTAGAAGCTTTCTTT.

V gene TRBV7-2 combines with J gene TRBJ1-2, with 8 bases matching TRBD1. V lost 8 bases and J lost 6; bases outside the gene matches: 11. This CDR3 spans 14 amino acids. CDR1 is SGHTA, CDR2 FQGNSA, per germline. The CDR3 DNA follows: TGTGCCAGCCGACTACCGGGACAGGTCAATGGCTACACCTTC. Residues: CASRLPGQVNGYTF.

This clonotype was counted a few times. This chain joins TRBV5-1 and TRBJ1-6, with 7 nucleotides matching TRBD1. Trimming removed 2 bases from V and 4 bases from J; junction bases left unmatched: 0. The CDR3 runs 14 residues. Germline lookup yields CDR1 SGHRS and CDR2 YFSETQ. The CDR3 loop reads CASSLQGYNSPLHF. CDR3 nucleotide sequence: TGCGCCAGCAGCTTACAGGGGTATAATTCACCCCTCCACTTT.

V and J are TRBV10-3 and TRBJ2-2; tentative D call: TRBD2 (5 bases). The CDR3 sequence is 14 residues long. Between the trimmed V and J ends, which lost 0 bases and 6 bases, there was a span of 8 bases. Per germline, CDR1 ENHRY and CDR2 SYGVKD. The CDR3 loop reads CAISESKGAGELFF. As DNA, the CDR3 is TGTGCCATCAGTGAGTCGAAGGGAGCCGGGGAGCTGTTTTTT.

The chain joins TRBV19 to TRBJ1-1; TRBD1 matches at 8 bases. In germline, CDR1 is LNHDA, CDR2 SQIVND (reference sequence). V shed 9 bases and J 3 bases; nucleotides not matched to a gene: 9. The CDR3 covers 14 residues. The CDR3 loop reads CASRTGITYTEAFF. The CDR3 nucleotides are TGTGCCAGCCGGACAGGGATAACTTACACTGAAGCTTTCTTT.